These T cell receptor beta chains were read from a single sample in a study of blood T cell repertoires in COVID-19. Sequenced by immunoSEQ multiplex PCR; TCRdb stores in-frame clones only, minus some. The table lists about 69,000 clones, about four fifths of them singletons. The sample taken for sequencing was peripheral blood. The origin of the receptors is a human donor in a cohort sampled during active COVID-19. Each CDR3 is given without its conserved first and last residue. Fields, in order: V gene, J gene, CDR3 protein.

v_gene: TRBV7-9
j_gene: TRBJ2-5
CDR3aa: ASSFPTSGDETQY

v_gene: TRBV5-1
j_gene: TRBJ2-7
CDR3aa: ASSRPGQGYEQY

v_gene: TRBV24-1
j_gene: TRBJ1-5
CDR3aa: ATSDPYQGTQH

v_gene: TRBV14
j_gene: TRBJ2-4
CDR3aa: ASSLGTLEGNIQY

v_gene: TRBV2
j_gene: TRBJ2-6
CDR3aa: ASSADRGGANVLT

v_gene: TRBV3-1/TRBV3-2
j_gene: TRBJ1-1
CDR3aa: ASSPFQGAGAF

v_gene: TRBV6-4
j_gene: TRBJ2-3
CDR3aa: ASSLEEGSTDTQY

v_gene: TRBV5-1
j_gene: TRBJ1-4
CDR3aa: ASSLTATNEKLF

v_gene: TRBV5-1
j_gene: TRBJ1-4
CDR3aa: ASSEGVANEKLF

v_gene: TRBV10-3
j_gene: TRBJ1-2
CDR3aa: ATLGGNYGYT

v_gene: TRBV14
j_gene: TRBJ2-3
CDR3aa: ASSPFLTSGGTDTQY

v_gene: TRBV6-5
j_gene: TRBJ1-1
CDR3aa: ASMSGGGETEAF

v_gene: TRBV10-1
j_gene: TRBJ1-2
CDR3aa: ANPQGRGGYT

v_gene: TRBV5-1
j_gene: TRBJ2-1
CDR3aa: ASSGGQGKYNEQF

v_gene: TRBV18
j_gene: TRBJ1-4
CDR3aa: ASSRTGSTLEKLF

v_gene: TRBV27
j_gene: TRBJ2-5
CDR3aa: ASSFQAGETQY

v_gene: TRBV4-2
j_gene: TRBJ2-7
CDR3aa: ASSEATGTSAGYEQY

v_gene: TRBV6-5
j_gene: TRBJ2-7
CDR3aa: ASSLAGGTYEQY

v_gene: TRBV10-1
j_gene: TRBJ2-5
CDR3aa: ASSGTSTETQY